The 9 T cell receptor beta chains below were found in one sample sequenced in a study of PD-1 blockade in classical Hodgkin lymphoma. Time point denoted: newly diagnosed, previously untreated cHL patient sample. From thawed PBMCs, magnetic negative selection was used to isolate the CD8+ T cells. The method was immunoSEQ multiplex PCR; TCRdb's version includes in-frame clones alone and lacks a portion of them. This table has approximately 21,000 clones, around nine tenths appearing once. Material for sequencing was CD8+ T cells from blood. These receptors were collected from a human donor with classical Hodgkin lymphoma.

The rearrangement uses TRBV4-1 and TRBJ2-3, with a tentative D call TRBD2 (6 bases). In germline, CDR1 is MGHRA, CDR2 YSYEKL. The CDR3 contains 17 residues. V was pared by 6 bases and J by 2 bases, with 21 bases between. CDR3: CASRSINSGLNTDTQYF. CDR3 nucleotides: TGCGCCAGCAGATCCATCAACTCGGGACTTAACACAGATACGCAGTATTTT.

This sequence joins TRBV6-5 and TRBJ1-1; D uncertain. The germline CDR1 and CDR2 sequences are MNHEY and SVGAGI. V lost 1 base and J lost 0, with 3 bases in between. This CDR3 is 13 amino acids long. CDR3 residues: CASSYYMNTEAFF. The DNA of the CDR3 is TGTGCCAGCAGTTACTATATGAACACTGAAGCTTTCTTT.

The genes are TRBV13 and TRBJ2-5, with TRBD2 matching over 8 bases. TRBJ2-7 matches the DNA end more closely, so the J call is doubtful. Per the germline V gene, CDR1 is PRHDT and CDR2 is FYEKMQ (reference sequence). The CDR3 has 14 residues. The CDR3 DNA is TGTGCCAGCAGCCCAGGGACTAGGTCCTACGAGCAGTACTTC. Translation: CASSPGTRSYEQYF.

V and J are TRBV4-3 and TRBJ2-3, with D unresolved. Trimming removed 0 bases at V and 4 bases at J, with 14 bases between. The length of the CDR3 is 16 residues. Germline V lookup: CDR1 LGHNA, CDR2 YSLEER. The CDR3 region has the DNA TGCGCCAGCAGCCAAGAATGGAGTCCCCTGGCAGATACGCAGTATTTT. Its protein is CASSQEWSPLADTQYF.

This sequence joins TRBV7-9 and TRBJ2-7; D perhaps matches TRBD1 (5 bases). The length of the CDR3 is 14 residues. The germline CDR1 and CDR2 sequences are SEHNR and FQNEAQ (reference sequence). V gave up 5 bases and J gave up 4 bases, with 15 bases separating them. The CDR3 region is CASSDLGRVYEQYF. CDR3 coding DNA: TGTGCCAGCAGCGACCTAGGCAGGGTTTACGAGCAGTACTTC.

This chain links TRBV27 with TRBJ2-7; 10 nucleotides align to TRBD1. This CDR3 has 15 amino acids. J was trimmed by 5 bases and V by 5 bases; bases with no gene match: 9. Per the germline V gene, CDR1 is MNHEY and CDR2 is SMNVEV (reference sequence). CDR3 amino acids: CASSLRGTGVHEQYF. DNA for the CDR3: TGTGCCAGCAGTCTACGCGGGACAGGGGTCCACGAGCAGTACTTC.

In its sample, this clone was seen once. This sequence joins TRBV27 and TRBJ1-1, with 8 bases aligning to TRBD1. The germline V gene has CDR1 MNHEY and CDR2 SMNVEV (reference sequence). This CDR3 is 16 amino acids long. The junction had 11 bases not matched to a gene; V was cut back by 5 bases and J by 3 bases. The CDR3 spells CASSPGGEGRHTEAFF. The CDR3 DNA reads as TGTGCCAGCAGTCCAGGGGGCGAGGGTAGACACACTGAAGCTTTCTTT.

CDR3 nucleotide sequence: TGCGCCAGCAGCCAAGGGGACACAGGGGGGGATAATTCACCCCTCCACTTT. Protein product: CASSQGDTGGDNSPLHF. This sequence joins TRBV4-3 and TRBJ1-6; TRBD1 aligns across 8 bases. The germline gives CDR1 LGHNA, CDR2 YSLEER. Trimming removed 1 base from V and 5 bases from J; junction bases left unmatched: 7. The CDR3 consists of 17 residues.

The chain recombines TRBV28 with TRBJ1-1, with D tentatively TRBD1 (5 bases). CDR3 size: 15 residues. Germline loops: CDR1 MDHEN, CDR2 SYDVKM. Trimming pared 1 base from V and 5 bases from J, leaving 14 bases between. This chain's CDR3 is CASSLFGGLSTEAFF. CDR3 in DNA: TGTGCCAGCAGTTTATTCGGGGGACTCTCGACTGAAGCTTTCTTT. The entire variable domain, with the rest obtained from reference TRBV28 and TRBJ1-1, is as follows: DVKVTQSSRYLVKRTGEKVFLECVQDMDHENMFWYRQDPGLGLRLIYFSYDVKMKEKGDIPEGYSVSREKKERFSLILESASTNQTSMYLCASSLFGGLSTEAFFGQGTRLTVV.